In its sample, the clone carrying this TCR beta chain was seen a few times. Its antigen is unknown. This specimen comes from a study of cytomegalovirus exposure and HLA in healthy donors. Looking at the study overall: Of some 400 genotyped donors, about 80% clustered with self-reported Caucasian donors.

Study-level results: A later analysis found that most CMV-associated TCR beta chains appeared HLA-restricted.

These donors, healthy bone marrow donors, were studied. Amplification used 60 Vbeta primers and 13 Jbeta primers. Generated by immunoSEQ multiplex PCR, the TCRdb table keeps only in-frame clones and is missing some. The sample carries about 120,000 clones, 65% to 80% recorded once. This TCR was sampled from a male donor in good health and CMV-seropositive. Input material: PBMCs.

The CDR3 reads CASKGQLDTEAFF. As DNA, the CDR3 is TGTGCCAGTAAGGGACAGCTTGACACTGAAGCTTTCTTT. The chain joins TRBV2 to TRBJ1-1; 7 nucleotides match TRBD1. CDR1 SNHLY and CDR2 FYNNEI come from the germline V gene. This CDR3 spans 13 amino acids. The J segment lost 3 bases and the V segment lost 9 bases, leaving 7 bases of the junction unmatched.